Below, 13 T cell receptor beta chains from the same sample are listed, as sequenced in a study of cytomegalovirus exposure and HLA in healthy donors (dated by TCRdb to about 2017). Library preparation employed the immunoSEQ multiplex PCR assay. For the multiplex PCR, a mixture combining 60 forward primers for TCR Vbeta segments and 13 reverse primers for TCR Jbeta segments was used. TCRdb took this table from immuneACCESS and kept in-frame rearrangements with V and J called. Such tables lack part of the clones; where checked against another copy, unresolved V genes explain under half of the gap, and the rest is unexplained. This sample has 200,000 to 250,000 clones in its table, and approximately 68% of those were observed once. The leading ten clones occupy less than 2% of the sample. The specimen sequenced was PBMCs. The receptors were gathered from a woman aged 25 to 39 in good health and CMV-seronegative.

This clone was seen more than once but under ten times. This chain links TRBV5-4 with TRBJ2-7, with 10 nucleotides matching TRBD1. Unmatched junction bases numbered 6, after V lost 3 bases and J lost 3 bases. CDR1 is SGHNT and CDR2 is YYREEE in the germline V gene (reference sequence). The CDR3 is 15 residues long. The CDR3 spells CASSYPGQGSYEQYF. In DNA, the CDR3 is TGTGCCAGCAGCTATCCGGGACAGGGGAGCTACGAGCAGTACTTC.

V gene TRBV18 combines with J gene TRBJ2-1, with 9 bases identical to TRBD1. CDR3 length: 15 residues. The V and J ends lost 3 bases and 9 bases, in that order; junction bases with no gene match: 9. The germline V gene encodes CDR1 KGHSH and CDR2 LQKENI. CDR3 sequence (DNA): TGTGCCAGCTCACCCCCGGGACAGGGAATGGGTGAGCAGTTCTTC. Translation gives CASSPPGQGMGEQFF.

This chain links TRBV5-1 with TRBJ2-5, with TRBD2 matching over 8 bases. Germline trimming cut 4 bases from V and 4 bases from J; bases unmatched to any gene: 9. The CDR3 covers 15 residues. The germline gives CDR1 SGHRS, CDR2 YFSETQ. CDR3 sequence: CASSPRGGGIETQYF. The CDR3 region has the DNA TGCGCCAGCAGCCCCCGGGGGGGAGGGATAGAGACCCAGTACTTC.

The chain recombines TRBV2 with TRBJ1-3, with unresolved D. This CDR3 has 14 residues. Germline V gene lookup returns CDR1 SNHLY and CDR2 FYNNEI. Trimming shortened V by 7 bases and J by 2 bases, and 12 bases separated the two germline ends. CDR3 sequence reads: CASTERPAGNTIYF. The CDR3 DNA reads TGTGCCAGCACCGAGAGGCCGGCTGGAAACACCATATATTTT.

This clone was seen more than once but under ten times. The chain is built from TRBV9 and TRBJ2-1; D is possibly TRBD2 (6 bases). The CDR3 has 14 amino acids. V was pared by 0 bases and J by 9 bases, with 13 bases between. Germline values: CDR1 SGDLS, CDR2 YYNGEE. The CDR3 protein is CASSVAGDYSEQFF. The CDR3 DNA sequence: TGTGCCAGCAGCGTAGCGGGAGATTATAGTGAGCAGTTCTTC.

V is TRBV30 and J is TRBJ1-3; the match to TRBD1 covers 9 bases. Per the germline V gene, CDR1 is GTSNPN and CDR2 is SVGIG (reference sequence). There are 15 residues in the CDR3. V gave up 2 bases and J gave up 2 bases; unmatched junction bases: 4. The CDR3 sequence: CAWSMTGGPGNTIYF. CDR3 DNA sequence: TGTGCCTGGAGTATGACAGGGGGACCTGGAAACACCATATATTTT.

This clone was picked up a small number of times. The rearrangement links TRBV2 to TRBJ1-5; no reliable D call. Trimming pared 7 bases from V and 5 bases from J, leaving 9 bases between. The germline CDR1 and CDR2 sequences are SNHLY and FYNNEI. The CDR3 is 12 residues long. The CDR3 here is CASKSGDQPQHF. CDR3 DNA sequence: TGTGCCAGCAAGTCCGGGGATCAGCCCCAGCATTTT.

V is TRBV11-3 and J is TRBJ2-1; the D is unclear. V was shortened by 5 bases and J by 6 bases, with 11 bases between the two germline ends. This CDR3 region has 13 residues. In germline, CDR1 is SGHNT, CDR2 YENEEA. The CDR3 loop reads CASSGRLSNEQFF. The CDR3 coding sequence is TGTGCCAGCAGCGGGCGTTTAAGCAATGAGCAGTTCTTC.

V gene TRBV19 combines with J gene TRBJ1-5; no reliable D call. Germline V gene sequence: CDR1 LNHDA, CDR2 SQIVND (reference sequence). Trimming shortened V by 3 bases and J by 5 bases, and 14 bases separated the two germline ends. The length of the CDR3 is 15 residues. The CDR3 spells CASSMSGDYYQPQHF. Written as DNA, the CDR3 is TGTGCCAGTAGTATGAGCGGGGATTATTATCAGCCCCAGCATTTT. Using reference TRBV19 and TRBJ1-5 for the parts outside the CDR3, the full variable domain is DGGITQSPKYLFRKEGQNVTLSCEQNLNHDAMYWYRQDPGQGLRLIYYSQIVNDFQKGDIAEGYSVSREKKESFPLTVTSAQKNPTAFYLCASSMSGDYYQPQHFGDGTRLSIL.

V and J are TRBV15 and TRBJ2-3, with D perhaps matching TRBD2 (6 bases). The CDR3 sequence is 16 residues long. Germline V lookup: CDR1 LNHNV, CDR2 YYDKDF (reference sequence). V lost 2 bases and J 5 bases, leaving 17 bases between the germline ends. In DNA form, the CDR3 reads TGTGCCACCAGCAGATACACCGCGGGTAGCGGAGATACGCAGTATTTT. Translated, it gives CATSRYTAGSGDTQYF.

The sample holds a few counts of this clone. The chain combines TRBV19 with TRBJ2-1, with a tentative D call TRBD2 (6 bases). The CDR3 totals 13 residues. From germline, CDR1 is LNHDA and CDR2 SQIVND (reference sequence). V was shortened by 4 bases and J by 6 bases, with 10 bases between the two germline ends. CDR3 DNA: TGTGCCAGTAGTACAGGACTATCCAATGAGCAGTTCTTC. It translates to CASSTGLSNEQFF.

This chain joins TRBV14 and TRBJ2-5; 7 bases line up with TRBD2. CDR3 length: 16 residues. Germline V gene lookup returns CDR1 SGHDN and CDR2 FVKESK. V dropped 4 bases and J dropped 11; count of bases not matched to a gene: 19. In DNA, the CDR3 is TGTGCCAGCAGCCCCACCTGGGGGGGATGGGATAAAGAGCAGTACTTC. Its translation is CASSPTWGGWDKEQYF.

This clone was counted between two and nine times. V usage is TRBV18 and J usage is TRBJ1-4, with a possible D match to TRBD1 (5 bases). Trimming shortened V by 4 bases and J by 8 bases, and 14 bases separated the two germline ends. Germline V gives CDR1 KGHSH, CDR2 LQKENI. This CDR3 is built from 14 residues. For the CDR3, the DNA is TGTGCCAGCTCACGTCGCCAGGGCCCCGAAAAACTGTTTTTT. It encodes CASSRRQGPEKLFF.